This record concerns one TCR beta chain sequence. Antigen specificity is unknown. A read error may explain this, as a much larger clone is one base away. The DNA is omitted, as the CDR3 cannot be located on it reliably, and the CDR3 follows TCRdb's listing. TCRdb analysed the reads with MiXCR anew, one entry per CDR3 protein. The sample contains fewer than 950,000 distinct CDR3 sequences, roughly 33% of which appear only once. The data were taken from a study of T cell repertoires in cytomegalovirus infection. Study summary: CMV epitopes in the study were HLA-C-restricted (recently identified) and HLA-B-restricted (well studied). CMV infection plus the matching HLA type was flagged by public TCR beta signatures.

Overall study results and limits: Individuals carrying CMV plus the relevant HLA were identified by cumulative frequency of public TCR beta families. HLA-C-restricted CMV-specific TCR beta clonotypes were dominant in the ex vivo response.

15 amino acids form the CDR3, both terminal residues included. The material was cultured CD8+ T cells from PBMCs, obtained from culture after CMV antigen stimulation. This receptor was taken from a human donor in good health (CMV status not recorded). Some clones in this sample may be carry-over from other donors' samples. The chain couples TRBV12-3 or TRBV12-4 to TRBJ1-2; the table's TRBD1 call for D was not verified on the DNA. The CDR3 here is CAISFGPGPNYGYTF.